The clone carrying this T cell receptor beta chain has at least ten counts. The entry originates in a study of T cell repertoires in cytomegalovirus infection. Study summary: Public TCR beta signatures were indicative of both CMV infection and a matching HLA type.

TCRdb ran MiXCR on the reads and lists one entry per CDR3 protein. Of hundreds of thousands of distinct CDR3 sequences listed, roughly 36% are singletons. V was clipped by 1 base and J by 0 bases, with 21 bases between them. Germline-derived CDR1 and CDR2 are LGHDT and YNNKEL (reference sequence). There are 19 residues in the CDR3. The chain links TRBV3-1 to TRBJ1-1; tentative D call: TRBD1 (6 bases). Sequencing was done on a sample of PBMCs. The sequence came from a human donor in good health (CMV status not recorded). Some clones in this sample may be carry-over from other donors' samples. The CDR3 spells CASSQARRTAADMNTEAFF. The CDR3 DNA sequence: TGTGCCAGCAGCCAAGCGAGGCGGACAGCCGCCGATATGAACACTGAAGCTTTCTTT.